This is a list of T cell receptor beta chains from one sample in a study of shared clonotypes between healthy human individuals. The protocol was immunoSEQ multiplex PCR, while the TCRdb copy is restricted to in-frame clones and leaves out a portion. Here the sample spans hundreds of thousands of clones, about 96% being singletons. The sequencing sample was made of naive CD8+ T cells sorted from blood. Every receptor here comes from a man younger than 45 in good health. Both conserved end residues are trimmed from each CDR3.

TRBJ2-1 TRBV13 ASIVAASSYNEQF
TRBJ2-1 TRBV2 ASSGEGSLYNEQF
TRBJ1-2 TRBV11-2 ASTGGGNGYT
TRBJ2-5 TRBV27 ASSFFGAGEETQY
TRBJ2-1 TRBV7-8 ASSVQVNEQF
TRBJ1-2 TRBV27 ASRGTSRLYGYT
TRBJ2-7 TRBV7-9 AGSPRLSSYEQY
TRBJ1-2 TRBV28 ASSSDYGYT
TRBJ2-7 TRBV13 ASSLAIGEQY
TRBJ2-5 TRBV30 AWSVTDRGQETQY
TRBJ1-3 TRBV5-6 ASSLTQGRGNTIY
TRBJ1-2 TRBV11-2 ASSLFEPRTYGYT
TRBJ2-1 TRBV27 ASSGTFYNEQF
TRBJ2-1 TRBV9 ASSPAGGYNEQF
TRBJ2-7 TRBV6-1 ASSEIIGRREATYEQY
TRBJ2-1 TRBV6-6 ASSYLWTGGYNEQF
TRBJ2-7 TRBV7-9 ASSLETGGVFGNEQY
TRBJ1-1 TRBV11-2 ASSSKDGGNTEAF
TRBJ1-1 TRBV7-9 ASSSGDKNTEAF
TRBJ2-3 TRBV7-9 ASSQNRGGVSTDTQY
TRBJ1-5 TRBV28 ASNSVRRTGEFGQPQH
TRBJ1-5 TRBV15 ATPSPSKGVRQPQH
TRBJ1-1 TRBV4-3 ASSQDLRGYTEAF
TRBJ1-2 TRBV5-5 ASSLEFRGRTALYGYT
TRBJ2-7 TRBV28 ASSFVVAGAEQY
TRBJ1-2 TRBV27 ASGGQGENYGYT
TRBJ2-3 TRBV9 ASSSSGFSTDTQY
TRBJ1-1 TRBV19 ASSIWGPGEAF
TRBJ2-2 TRBV10-3 ATGLAGGNTGELF
TRBJ2-7 TRBV4-1 ASSQGGQSYEQY